Listed below are T cell receptor beta chains from one sample, sequenced in a study of patients and donors after allogeneic stem cell transplantation. MiXCR, run by TCRdb on the RT-PCR reads, gives a single entry per CDR3 protein. The sample lists approximately 410,000 distinct CDR3 sequences, under 20% occurring once. Sequencing was done on a sample of blood, either unsorted or a sorted T cell fraction (not recorded which). Receptors were obtained from a human donor who was either an allogeneic HSCT recipient or a stem cell or donor lymphocyte infusion donor (not recorded which). It is not recorded whose cells these are; they may come from a transplant donor. Each CDR3 is given with its conserved first and last residue.

V gene,J gene,CDR3 protein
TRBV3-1,TRBJ2-1,CASSQRASGAYNEQFF
TRBV25-1,TRBJ1-3,CASSEFLNSGNTIYF
TRBV6-1,TRBJ2-4,CASSPQNPKNIQYF
TRBV6-1,TRBJ1-5,CASKKGRGQPQHF
TRBV5-1,TRBJ1-5,CASSSGQGDQPQHF
TRBV2,TRBJ1-1,CASSEWSAAYTEAFF
TRBV6-1,TRBJ2-3,CASSEGPPSDTQYF
TRBV10-3,TRBJ1-2,CAILSPQTGTFYGYTF
TRBV11-2,TRBJ1-2,CASTTNRGRFNGYTF
TRBV24-1,TRBJ2-7,CATSDRGPPYEQYF
TRBV18,TRBJ2-4,CASSPRAGDNIQYF
TRBV11-2,TRBJ1-2,CASSLDDPWTGANYGYTF
TRBV5-8,TRBJ2-1,CASSLAGLANEQFF
TRBV5-1,TRBJ1-2,CASSLAPTGGNYGYTF